This entry lists 12 T cell receptor beta chains sequenced from one sample in a study of tumor-infiltrating lymphocytes in primary liver carcinoma. The researchers obtained blood RNA from unsorted whole blood and also extracted germline DNA. Total RNA amounting to around 540 ng was the source from which TCR beta cDNA was made with a constant-region primer. It was through three nested multiplex PCR rounds of slightly modified ARM-PCR that TCR beta libraries arose. Use of TRBV1-TRBV30 forward primers with a C-beta reverse primer characterized the first two PCR rounds, which lasted ten to eleven cycles each. In TCRdb, the multiplex PCR reads were re-called with MiXCR into one record per CDR3 protein. This table has fewer than 400,000 distinct CDR3 sequences, 50% to 70% appearing once. Sequencing was carried out using peripheral blood. These receptors all stem from a man in his forties with primary liver carcinoma and hepatitis B virus infection.

As regards this clonotype: With a much larger clone just one base away, this may be a read error. V is TRBV12-3 or TRBV12-4 and J is TRBJ2-1, with TRBD2 matching over 12 bases. The CDR3 is made up of 15 amino acids. The CDR3 is CASSRRLAGANERFF. The CDR3 region has the DNA TGTGCCAGCAGCCGAAGACTAGCGGGAGCCAATGAGCGGTTCTTC.

The gene calls are TRBV28 and TRBJ1-5, with a weak D call TRBD1 (5 bases). Trimming removed 1 base at V and 5 bases at J, with 15 bases between. CDR3 length equals 16 residues. The germline CDR1 and CDR2 sequences are MDHEN and SYDVKM. As DNA, the CDR3 is TGTGCCAGCAGTTTATTACGGGGGAATGGGGATCAGCCCCAGCATTTT. Translated: CASSLLRGNGDQPQHF.

The chain is built from TRBV28 and TRBJ2-7; D remains unclear. The CDR3 runs 13 residues. Germline V gene lookup returns CDR1 MDHEN and CDR2 SYDVKM. V dropped 5 bases and J dropped 5 bases, with 13 bases sitting between them. CDR3 loop: CASSPTVEDEQYF. The CDR3 region has the DNA TGTGCCAGCAGTCCCACGGTCGAGGACGAGCAGTACTTC.

V usage is TRBV20-1 and J usage is TRBJ2-7, with D perhaps TRBD2 (6 bases). Per germline, CDR1 DFQATT and CDR2 SNEGSKA (reference sequence). The CDR3 sequence is 14 residues long. V lost 2 bases and J lost 5, with 16 bases in between. CDR3 in DNA: TGCAGTGCTAGATCTCCCGGGGGAGGCGACGAGCAGTACTTC. It is translated as CSARSPGGGDEQYF.

This clonotype came up many times. The V call is TRBV29-1, the J call TRBJ2-3, with D perhaps matching TRBD2 (6 bases). CDR1 and CDR2 (germline): SQVTM, ANQGSEA. The CDR3 has 14 amino acids. Trimming left V 5 bases short and J 0 bases short, with 12 bases between. For the CDR3, the DNA is TGCAGCGTTCACCACGGGACTAGCACAGATACGCAGTATTTT. Its translation is CSVHHGTSTDTQYF.

This clonotype was counted only a few times. The V call is TRBV5-1, the J call TRBJ1-6; D is undetermined. V lost 0 bases and J lost 7, with 8 bases in between. Looked up from germline, CDR1 is SGHRS and CDR2 is YFSETQ. The CDR3 contains 14 residues. In DNA form, the CDR3 reads TGCGCCAGCAGCTTGGGGCCCCTCAATTCACCCCTCCACTTT. Translated, it gives CASSLGPLNSPLHF.

The chain has TRBV20-1 and TRBJ1-4; a weak D match, TRBD1 (6 bases). This CDR3 region has 13 residues. The germline CDR1 and CDR2 sequences are DFQATT and SNEGSKA (reference sequence). V was cut by 5 bases and J by 6 bases, with 13 bases left in between. In nucleotides, the CDR3 is TGCAGTGCTCTGGGGGACACCGATGAAAAACTGTTTTTT. Amino acid sequence: CSALGDTDEKLFF.

Regarding this clonotype: The junction shows a germline mismatch at one end, possibly a read error. The chain joins TRBV5-4 to TRBJ2-2; 8 positions agree with TRBD2. There are 16 residues in the CDR3. Germline V gene sequence: CDR1 SGHNT, CDR2 YYREEE (reference sequence). Here the CDR3 reads CASRDPRPAGAGELSF. The CDR3 nucleotides are TGTGCCAGCAGGGATCCTCGACCAGCGGGGGCCGGGGAGCTGTCTTTT.

In regard to this clonotype: A read error is possible here, since a much larger clone lies one base away. This chain connects TRBV29-1 to TRBJ2-1, with 7 bases matching TRBD1. The trim removed 8 bases at V and 0 bases at J, leaving 7 bases unmatched. CDR1 SQVTM and CDR2 ANQGSEA come from the germline V gene. The CDR3 length is 14 residues. CDR3 DNA sequence: TGCAGCATGGAAGGACAGGTCTCCTACAATGAGCAGTTCTTC. This sequence encodes CSMEGQVSYNEQFF.

The rearrangement uses TRBV4-2 and TRBJ1-1, with unresolved D. The CDR3 totals 14 residues. Trimming took off 5 bases at V and 6 bases at J, with 16 bases between the two ends. Germline V gives CDR1 LGHNA, CDR2 YNFKEQ. In DNA, the CDR3 is TGTGCCAGCAGCACAGACCAGAGTGGCGCTGAAGCTTTCTTT. Encoded protein: CASSTDQSGAEAFF.

The chain carries TRBV24-1 and TRBJ2-5; perhaps D is TRBD1 or TRBD2 (5 bases each). V was shortened by 4 bases and J by 5 bases, with 16 bases between the two germline ends. The CDR3 length is 15 residues. Germline V gene sequence: CDR1 KGHDR, CDR2 SFDVKD. The CDR3 is CATSDYGQGRETQYF. CDR3 nucleotide sequence: TGTGCCACCAGTGACTACGGGCAGGGACGGGAGACCCAGTACTTC.

The chain has TRBV30 and TRBJ1-5; D is ambiguous. With 2 bases removed from V and 2 bases from J, the gap between germline ends came to 7 bases. CDR1 GTSNPN and CDR2 SVGIG come from the germline V gene (reference sequence). The CDR3 is 13 amino acids. In nucleotides, the CDR3 is TGTGCCTGGAGTATTAAGGGCAATCAGCCCCAGCATTTT. This sequence encodes CAWSIKGNQPQHF.